Listed below are T cell receptor beta chains from one sample, sequenced in a study of technical replicates of blood from a few donors. Sequencing was performed with immunoSEQ multiplex PCR; in TCRdb, only in-frame clones are kept and a portion is missing. The table records about 76,000 clones, roughly 91% of them present only once. Sequencing was performed on T cells isolated from PBMCs. The receptors derive from a human donor in good health. The CDR3 runs from the conserved cysteine through the conserved F or W. The order of the fields is clone size, V gene, D gene, J gene, CDR3 DNA, CDR3 protein. A D gene is named only where the DNA matches it firmly. A row's size may be missing; if present it is once, few, many or a size class.

clone size: -; V gene: TRBV6-1; D gene: TRBD2; J gene: TRBJ2-7; CDR3 DNA: TGTGCCAGCAGTGGGGCCCTTGGACTAGCGGGGGGTACCCCCTACGAGCAGTACTTC; CDR3 protein: CASSGALGLAGGTPYEQYF
clone size: once; V gene: TRBV7-8; D gene: TRBD1; J gene: TRBJ2-3; CDR3 DNA: TGTGCCAGCAGCTTAATCGGGACAGGTGCCACAGATACGCAGTATTTT; CDR3 protein: CASSLIGTGATDTQYF
clone size: -; V gene: TRBV5-1; D gene: -; J gene: TRBJ1-1; CDR3 DNA: TGCGCCAGCAGCTCGGTCGGCGGTGGCCCTGAAGCTTTCTTT; CDR3 protein: CASSSVGGGPEAFF
clone size: -; V gene: TRBV5-1; D gene: TRBD1; J gene: TRBJ1-4; CDR3 DNA: TGCGCCAGCAGCGCCGGCCGCAGGGGGTCGGAAGAAAAACTGTTTTTT; CDR3 protein: CASSAGRRGSEEKLFF
clone size: -; V gene: TRBV5-1; D gene: -; J gene: TRBJ2-2; CDR3 DNA: TGCGCCAGCAGCTCAACCGGGGTAGACACCGGGGAGCTGTTTTTT; CDR3 protein: CASSSTGVDTGELFF
clone size: -; V gene: TRBV5-1; D gene: TRBD1; J gene: TRBJ2-1; CDR3 DNA: TGCGCCAGCAGCTTAGGACAGGGGGACGATGAGCAGTTCTTC; CDR3 protein: CASSLGQGDDEQFF
clone size: -; V gene: TRBV2; D gene: TRBD2; J gene: TRBJ2-1; CDR3 DNA: TGTGCCAGCAGTCGATCCGTGGGCGGGAGAGAAGATGAGCAGTTCTTC; CDR3 protein: CASSRSVGGREDEQFF
clone size: -; V gene: TRBV11-1; D gene: -; J gene: TRBJ1-2; CDR3 DNA: TGTGCCAGCAGCACTGACTTACAAGAGGACTATGGCTACACCTTC; CDR3 protein: CASSTDLQEDYGYTF
clone size: -; V gene: TRBV6-4; D gene: TRBD2; J gene: TRBJ2-1; CDR3 DNA: TGTGCCAGCAGTCTGACTAGCGACAATGAGCAGTTCTTC; CDR3 protein: CASSLTSDNEQFF
clone size: -; V gene: TRBV13; D gene: -; J gene: TRBJ2-1; CDR3 DNA: TGTGCCAGCAGCTTAGATGAAGACAGGCTAGTCCCTGACAATGAGCAGTTCTTC; CDR3 protein: CASSLDEDRLVPDNEQFF
clone size: -; V gene: TRBV28; D gene: -; J gene: TRBJ2-7; CDR3 DNA: TGTGCCAGCAGTTTACTTTCGCCAGGTAGCTACGAGCAGTACTTC; CDR3 protein: CASSLLSPGSYEQYF
clone size: few; V gene: TRBV4-1; D gene: -; J gene: TRBJ1-1; CDR3 DNA: TGCGCCAGCAGCATGGAGGGCAAAAAGAACACTGAAGCTTTCTTT; CDR3 protein: CASSMEGKKNTEAFF
clone size: -; V gene: TRBV11-3; D gene: TRBD1; J gene: TRBJ1-4; CDR3 DNA: TGTGCCAGCAGCTTAGTCGAGTATCAGGGGGACGATGAAAAACTGTTTTTT; CDR3 protein: CASSLVEYQGDDEKLFF
clone size: -; V gene: TRBV29-1; D gene: TRBD1; J gene: TRBJ2-7; CDR3 DNA: TGCAGCGTTAAGGACAGGGGCTTATACGAGCAGTACTTC; CDR3 protein: CSVKDRGLYEQYF
clone size: -; V gene: TRBV11-2; D gene: TRBD2; J gene: TRBJ2-3; CDR3 DNA: TGTGCCAGCAGCTTTGGCGGGAGGGCTGGTACGCAGTATTTT; CDR3 protein: CASSFGGRAGTQYF
clone size: -; V gene: TRBV10-1; D gene: TRBD2; J gene: TRBJ2-5; CDR3 DNA: TGCGCCAGCGCCGGGACTAGCGGGACCCAGTACTTC; CDR3 protein: CASAGTSGTQYF